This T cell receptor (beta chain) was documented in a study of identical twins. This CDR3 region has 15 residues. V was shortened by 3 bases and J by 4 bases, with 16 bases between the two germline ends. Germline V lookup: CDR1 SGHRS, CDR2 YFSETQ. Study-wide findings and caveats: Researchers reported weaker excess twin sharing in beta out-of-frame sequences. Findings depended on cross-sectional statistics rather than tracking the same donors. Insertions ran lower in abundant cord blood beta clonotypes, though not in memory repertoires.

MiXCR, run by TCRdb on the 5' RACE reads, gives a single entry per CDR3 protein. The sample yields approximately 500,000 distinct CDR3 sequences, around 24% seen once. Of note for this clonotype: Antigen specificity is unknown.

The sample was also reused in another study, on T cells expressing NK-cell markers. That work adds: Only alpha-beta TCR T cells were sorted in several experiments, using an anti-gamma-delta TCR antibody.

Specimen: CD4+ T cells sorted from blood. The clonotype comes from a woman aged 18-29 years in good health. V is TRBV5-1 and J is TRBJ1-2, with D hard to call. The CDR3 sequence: CASSSQPRSLYGYTF. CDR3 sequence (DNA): TGCGCCAGCAGCTCCCAACCCCGTTCCCTCTATGGCTACACCTTC.